This TCR beta chain was captured in a study of T cells in Graves' hyperthyroidism and ophthalmopathy. This clonotype was seen many times. V trimming: 5 bases; J trimming: 5 bases; junction bases outside the gene matches: 5. CDR1 is SGHTA, CDR2 FQGTGA, per germline. This CDR3 region has 13 residues. TCR beta CDR3 regions were amplified from RNA. The HTBI set primed first-round TCR CDR3 RT-PCR. TCRdb processed the multiplex PCR reads anew with MiXCR; each CDR3 protein has one entry. The sample contains about 400,000 distinct CDR3 sequences, around 16% of which appear only once. This sequence joins TRBV7-3 and TRBJ2-5; 7 nucleotides line up with TRBD1. The TCR originated in a young woman with Graves' hyperthyroidism. Sequencing was performed on blood. CDR3 nucleotide sequence: TGTGCCAGCAGCGCGAACAGGGGCGAGACCCAGTACTTC. Residues: CASSANRGETQYF.